This TCR beta chain is from a study of T cell repertoires in cytomegalovirus infection. Looking at the study overall: TCR beta signatures that were public indicated CMV infection and matching HLA type. The study, taken as a whole, reports: Of the TCR beta families, the public ones yielded a cumulative frequency that identified carriers of CMV plus the relevant HLA.

From the reads, TCRdb called clonotypes with MiXCR, one entry per CDR3 protein. The repertoire holds approximately 110,000 distinct CDR3 sequences, with 25% to 35% as singletons. Concerning this clonotype itself: The antigen is unknown.

The CDR3 length is 13 residues. Germline CDR1 is MNHEY and CDR2 is SVGAGI. The ends were cut back, 0 bases at V and 12 bases at J, with 12 bases in the middle. This TCR was sampled from a human donor in good health (CMV status not recorded). Some clones in this sample may be carry-over from other donors' samples. Source: CD8+ T cells from cultured PBMCs, taken from culture after CMV antigen stimulation. The chain combines TRBV6-5 with TRBJ2-1; TRBD2 is a possible D gene (5 bases). Written as DNA, the CDR3 is TGTGCCAGCAGTTACTCGATCCAGGCGGGGCAGTTCTTC. Amino acids: CASSYSIQAGQFF.